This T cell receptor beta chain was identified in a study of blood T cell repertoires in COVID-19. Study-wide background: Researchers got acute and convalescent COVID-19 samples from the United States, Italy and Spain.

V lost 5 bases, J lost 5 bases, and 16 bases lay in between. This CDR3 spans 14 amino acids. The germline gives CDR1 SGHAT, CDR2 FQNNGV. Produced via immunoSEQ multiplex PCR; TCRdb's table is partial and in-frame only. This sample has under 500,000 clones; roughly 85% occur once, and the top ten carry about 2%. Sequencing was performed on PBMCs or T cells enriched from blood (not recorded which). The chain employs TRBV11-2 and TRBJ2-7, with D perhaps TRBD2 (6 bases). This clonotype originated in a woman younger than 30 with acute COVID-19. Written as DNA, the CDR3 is TGTGCCAGCAGCACCCGACTAGATGCCGACGAGCAGTACTTC. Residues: CASSTRLDADEQYF.